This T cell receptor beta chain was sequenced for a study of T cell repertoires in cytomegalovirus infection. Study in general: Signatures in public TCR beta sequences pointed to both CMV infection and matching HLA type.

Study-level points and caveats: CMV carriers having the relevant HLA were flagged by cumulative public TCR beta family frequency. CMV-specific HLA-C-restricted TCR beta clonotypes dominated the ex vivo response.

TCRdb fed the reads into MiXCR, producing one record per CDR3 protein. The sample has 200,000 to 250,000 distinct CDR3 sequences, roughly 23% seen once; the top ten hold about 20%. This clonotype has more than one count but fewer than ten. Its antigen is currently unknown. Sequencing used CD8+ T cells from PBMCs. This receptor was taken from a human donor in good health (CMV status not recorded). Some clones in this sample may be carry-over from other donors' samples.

Here the CDR3 reads CASLLFSYNEQFF. Here the CDR3 DNA reads TGTGCCAGCTTGTTATTCTCCTACAATGAGCAGTTCTTC. V and J are TRBV5-6 and TRBJ2-1; D is unresolved. This CDR3 comprises 13 residues. Trimming took off 7 bases at V and 0 bases at J, with 8 bases between the two ends. The germline CDR1 and CDR2 sequences are SGHDT and YYEEEE.